This T cell receptor beta chain was documented in a study of cytomegalovirus exposure and HLA in healthy donors. About the study: Roughly 80 million unique TCRs from HLA-typed donors made up an early data release. Study results and caveats: According to a later analysis, most TCR beta chains associated with CMV appeared HLA-restricted. The productive fraction for most TCR beta V segments was about 87% or about 30% in an earlier analysis.

As concerns this clone: No antigen is known for it.

Germline V gene lookup returns CDR1 SQVTM and CDR2 ANQGSEA. With 2 bases removed from V and 5 bases from J, the gap between germline ends came to 18 bases. CDR3 length: 16 amino acids. PCR primers comprised 60 Vbeta and 13 Jbeta primers. As originally analysed: Per a later analysis, the number of unique TCR beta chains was some 80 million, of which about 10 million were shared. The data were produced by immunoSEQ multiplex PCR, yet TCRdb's version contains in-frame clones alone and is incomplete. That table supplies the V and J calls and clone size; D and trimming were determined from the DNA. Counted here are fewer than 250,000 clones, roughly 75% occurring once; the ten biggest clones make up 1.5% to 2%.

The sequence came from a young woman in good health and CMV-seronegative. Sample: PBMCs. V is TRBV29-1 and J is TRBJ2-2; TRBD1 might be the D (6 bases). CDR3 sequence reads: CSVELGQSRRTGELFF. Written as DNA, the CDR3 is TGCAGCGTTGAACTTGGACAGTCCCGGCGTACCGGGGAGCTGTTTTTT.